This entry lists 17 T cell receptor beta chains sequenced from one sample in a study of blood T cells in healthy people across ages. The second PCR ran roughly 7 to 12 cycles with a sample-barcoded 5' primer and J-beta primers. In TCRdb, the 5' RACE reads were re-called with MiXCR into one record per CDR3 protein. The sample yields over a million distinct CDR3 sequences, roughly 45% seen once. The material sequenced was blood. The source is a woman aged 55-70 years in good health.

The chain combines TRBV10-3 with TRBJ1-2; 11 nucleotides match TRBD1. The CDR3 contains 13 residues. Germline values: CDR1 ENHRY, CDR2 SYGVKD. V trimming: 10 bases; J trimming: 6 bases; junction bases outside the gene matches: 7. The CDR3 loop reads CATTPGQGDGYTF. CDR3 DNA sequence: TGTGCCACCACTCCGGGACAGGGGGATGGCTACACCTTC.

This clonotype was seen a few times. Here the CDR3 reads CASSYPGQGKYF. The DNA of the CDR3 is TGTGCCAGCAGTTACCCCGGACAGGGGAAGTACTTC. The chain uses TRBV6-5 and TRBJ2-5; 9 bases agree with TRBD1. J gave up 12 bases and V 2 bases, and 4 bases lay outside the gene matches. Germline values: CDR1 MNHEY, CDR2 SVGAGI. CDR3 length equals 12 residues.

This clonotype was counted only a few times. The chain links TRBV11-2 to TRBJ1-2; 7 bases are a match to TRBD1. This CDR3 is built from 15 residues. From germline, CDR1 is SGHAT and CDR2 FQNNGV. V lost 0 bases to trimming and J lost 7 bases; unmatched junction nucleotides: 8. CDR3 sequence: CASSLDLRQGPGYTF. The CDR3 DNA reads TGTGCCAGCAGCTTAGATCTCCGACAGGGACCTGGCTACACCTTC.

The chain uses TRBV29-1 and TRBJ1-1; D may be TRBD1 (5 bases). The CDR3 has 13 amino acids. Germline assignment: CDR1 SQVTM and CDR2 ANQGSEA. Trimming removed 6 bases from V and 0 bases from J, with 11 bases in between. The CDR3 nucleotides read TGCAGCGTACGAGACAGCATGAACACTGAAGCTTTCTTT. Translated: CSVRDSMNTEAFF. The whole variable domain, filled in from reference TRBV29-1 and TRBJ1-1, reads SAVISQKPSRDICQRGTSLTIQCQVDSQVTMMFWYRQQPGQSLTLIATANQGSEATYESGFVIDKFPISRPNLTFSTLTVSNMSPEDSSIYLCSVRDSMNTEAFFGQGTRLTVV.

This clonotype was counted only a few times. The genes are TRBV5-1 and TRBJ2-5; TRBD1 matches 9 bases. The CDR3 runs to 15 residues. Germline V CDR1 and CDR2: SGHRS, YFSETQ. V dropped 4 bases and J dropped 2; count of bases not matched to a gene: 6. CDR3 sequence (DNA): TGCGCCAGCAGCGGTGGGACAGGGTTTCAAGAGACCCAGTACTTC. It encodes CASSGGTGFQETQYF.

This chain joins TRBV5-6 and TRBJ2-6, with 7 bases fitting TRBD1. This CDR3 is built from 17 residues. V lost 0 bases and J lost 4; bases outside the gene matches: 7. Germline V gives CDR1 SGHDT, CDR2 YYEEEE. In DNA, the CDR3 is TGTGCCAGCAGCTTGGCTGACAGGGTCGCCGGGGCCAACGTCCTGACTTTC. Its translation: CASSLADRVAGANVLTF.

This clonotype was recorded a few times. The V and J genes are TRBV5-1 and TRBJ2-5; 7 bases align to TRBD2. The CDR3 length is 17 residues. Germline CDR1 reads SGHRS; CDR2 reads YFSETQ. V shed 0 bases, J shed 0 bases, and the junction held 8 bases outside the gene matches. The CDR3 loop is CASSLGRASGYQETQYF. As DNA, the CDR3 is TGCGCCAGCAGCTTGGGTCGGGCTAGCGGTTACCAAGAGACCCAGTACTTC. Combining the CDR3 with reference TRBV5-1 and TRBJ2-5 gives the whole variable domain KAGVTQTPRYLIKTRGQQVTLSCSPISGHRSVSWYQQTPGQGLQFLFEYFSETQRNKGNFPGRFSGRQFSNSRSEMNVSTLELGDSALYLCASSLGRASGYQETQYFGPGTRLLVL.

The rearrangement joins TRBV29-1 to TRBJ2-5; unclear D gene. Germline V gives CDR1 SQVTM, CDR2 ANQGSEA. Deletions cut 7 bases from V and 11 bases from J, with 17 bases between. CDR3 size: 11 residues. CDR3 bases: TGCAGCGGAGACGAGCGAGGTGAGCAGTACTTC. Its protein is CSGDERGEQYF. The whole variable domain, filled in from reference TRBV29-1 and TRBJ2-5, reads SAVISQKPSRDICQRGTSLTIQCQVDSQVTMMFWYRQQPGQSLTLIATANQGSEATYESGFVIDKFPISRPNLTFSTLTVSNMSPEDSSIYLCSGDERGEQYFGPGTRLLVL.

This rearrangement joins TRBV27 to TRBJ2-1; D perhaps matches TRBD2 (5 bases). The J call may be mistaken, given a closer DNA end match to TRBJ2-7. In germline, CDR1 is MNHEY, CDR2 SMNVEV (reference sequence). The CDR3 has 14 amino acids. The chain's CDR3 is CASSWSSSYNEQYF. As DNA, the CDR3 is TGTGCCAGCAGTTGGTCTAGCTCCTACAATGAGCAGTACTTC.

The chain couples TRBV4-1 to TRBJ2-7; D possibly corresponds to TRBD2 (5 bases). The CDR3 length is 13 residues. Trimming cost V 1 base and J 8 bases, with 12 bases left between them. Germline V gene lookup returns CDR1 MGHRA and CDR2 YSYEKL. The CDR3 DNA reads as TGCGCCAGCAGCCAAGGTCGGGGTGATAAGCAGTACTTC. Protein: CASSQGRGDKQYF.

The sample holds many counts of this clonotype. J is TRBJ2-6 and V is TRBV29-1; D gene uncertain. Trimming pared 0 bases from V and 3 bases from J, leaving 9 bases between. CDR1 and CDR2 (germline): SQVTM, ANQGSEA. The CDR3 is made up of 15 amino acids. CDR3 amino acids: CSVEEGRRGANVLTF. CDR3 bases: TGCAGCGTTGAAGAGGGAAGACGTGGGGCCAACGTCCTGACTTTC.

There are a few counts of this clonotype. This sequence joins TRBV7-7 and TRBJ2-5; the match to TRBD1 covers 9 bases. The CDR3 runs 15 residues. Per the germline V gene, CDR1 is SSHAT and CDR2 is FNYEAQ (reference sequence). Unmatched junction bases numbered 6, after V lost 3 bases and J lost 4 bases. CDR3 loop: CASSLTTGGRETQYF. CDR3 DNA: TGTGCCAGCAGCTTGACGACAGGGGGAAGAGAGACCCAGTACTTC.

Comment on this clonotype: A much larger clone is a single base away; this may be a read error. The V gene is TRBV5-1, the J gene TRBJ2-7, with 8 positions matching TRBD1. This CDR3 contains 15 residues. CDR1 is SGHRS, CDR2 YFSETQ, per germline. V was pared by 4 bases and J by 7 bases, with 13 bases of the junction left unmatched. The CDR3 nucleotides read TGCGCCAGCAGCCATCCGGGACAGGAGGCGCAGGAGCAGTACTTC. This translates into CASSHPGQEAQEQYF.

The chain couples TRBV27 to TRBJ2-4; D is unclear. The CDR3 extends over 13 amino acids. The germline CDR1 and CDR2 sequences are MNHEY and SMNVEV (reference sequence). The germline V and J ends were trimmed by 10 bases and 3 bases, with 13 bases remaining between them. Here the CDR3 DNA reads TGTGCCACCTTTCAGTTGGGCAAAAACATTCAGTACTTC. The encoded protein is CATFQLGKNIQYF.

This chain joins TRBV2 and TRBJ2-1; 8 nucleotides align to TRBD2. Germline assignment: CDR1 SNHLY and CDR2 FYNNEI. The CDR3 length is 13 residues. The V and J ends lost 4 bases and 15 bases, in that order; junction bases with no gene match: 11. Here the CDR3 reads CASSGDPGTSLFF. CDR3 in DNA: TGTGCCAGCAGTGGGGACCCCGGGACTAGTCTGTTCTTC.

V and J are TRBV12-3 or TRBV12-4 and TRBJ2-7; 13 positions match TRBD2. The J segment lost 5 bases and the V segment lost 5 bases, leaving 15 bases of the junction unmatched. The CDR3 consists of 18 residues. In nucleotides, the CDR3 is TGTGCCAGCAGTAGACTAGCGGGAGGACCACCGGGTTCCCACGAGCAGTACTTC. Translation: CASSRLAGGPPGSHEQYF.

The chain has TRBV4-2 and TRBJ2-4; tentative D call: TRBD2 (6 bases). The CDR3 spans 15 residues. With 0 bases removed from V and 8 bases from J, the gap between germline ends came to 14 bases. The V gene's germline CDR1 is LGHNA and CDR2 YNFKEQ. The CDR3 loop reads CASSQERGSRYIQYF. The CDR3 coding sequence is TGTGCCAGCAGCCAAGAGCGGGGATCGCGGTACATTCAGTACTTC.